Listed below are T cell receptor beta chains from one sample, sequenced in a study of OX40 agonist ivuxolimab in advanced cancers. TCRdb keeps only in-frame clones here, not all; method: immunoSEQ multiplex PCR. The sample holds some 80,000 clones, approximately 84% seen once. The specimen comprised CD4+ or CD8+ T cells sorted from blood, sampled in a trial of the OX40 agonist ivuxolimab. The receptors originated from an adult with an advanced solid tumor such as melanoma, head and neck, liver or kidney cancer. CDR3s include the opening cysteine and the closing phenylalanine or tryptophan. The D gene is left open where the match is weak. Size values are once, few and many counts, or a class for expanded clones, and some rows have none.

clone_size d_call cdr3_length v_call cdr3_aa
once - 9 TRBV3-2 CASSPETHF
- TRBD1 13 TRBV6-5 CASLDRGNTEAFF
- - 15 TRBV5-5 CASSPGWGASYEQYF
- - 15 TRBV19 CASSMFTGPTGELFF
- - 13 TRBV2 CASSVGREFGYTF
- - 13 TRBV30 CAWDSGGADEQYF
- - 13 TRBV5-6 CASSSGPNYEQYF
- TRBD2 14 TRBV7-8 CASSLSGGSYEQYF
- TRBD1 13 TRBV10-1 CASSESQGAGYTF
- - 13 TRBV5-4 CASSSRGPETQYF
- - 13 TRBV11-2 CASSPERDQPQHF
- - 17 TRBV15 CATSRYPRDPGDTEAFF
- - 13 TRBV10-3 CAISGGWDTEAFF
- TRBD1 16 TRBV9 CASSVTGARGTDTQYF
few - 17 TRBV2 CASSDRSWASLDYEQYF
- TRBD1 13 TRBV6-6 CASRGTGGDGAFF
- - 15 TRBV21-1 CASSKQGMISDEQYF
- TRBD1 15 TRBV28 CASHGTGAGANVLTF
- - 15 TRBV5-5 CASSPRGGGGGKLFF
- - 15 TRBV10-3 CAISEPPGGSYEQYF
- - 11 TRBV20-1 CSARYQSGYTF
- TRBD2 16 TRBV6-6 CASSYSSGGAYNEQFF
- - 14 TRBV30 CAWSSPRGGNIQYF
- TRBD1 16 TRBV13 CASIRSSRDRVYGYTF
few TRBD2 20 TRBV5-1 CASSLRGGLAGIPSYNEQFF
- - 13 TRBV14 CASSQDYPHGYTF
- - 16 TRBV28 CASSFPFGRDSYEQYF
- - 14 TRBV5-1 CASSWVGGTDTQYF